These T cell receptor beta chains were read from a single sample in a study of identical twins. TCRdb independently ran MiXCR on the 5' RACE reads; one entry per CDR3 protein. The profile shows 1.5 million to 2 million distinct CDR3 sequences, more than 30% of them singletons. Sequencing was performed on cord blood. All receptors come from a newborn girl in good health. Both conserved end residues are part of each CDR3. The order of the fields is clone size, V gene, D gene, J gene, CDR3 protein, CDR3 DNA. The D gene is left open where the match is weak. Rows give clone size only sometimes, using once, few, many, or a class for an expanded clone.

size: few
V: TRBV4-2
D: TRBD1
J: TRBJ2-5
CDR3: CASSQEQGAETQYF
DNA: TGTGCCAGCAGCCAAGAGCAGGGGGCAGAGACCCAGTACTTC

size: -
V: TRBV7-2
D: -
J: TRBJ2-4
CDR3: CASSPRNSQRDIQYF
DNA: TGTGCCAGCAGCCCTCGGAATAGCCAAAGGGACATTCAGTACTTC

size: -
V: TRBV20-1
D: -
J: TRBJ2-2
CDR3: CSARPPRGVISGSTGELFF
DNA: TGCAGTGCTAGGCCTCCGAGGGGAGTAATTTCGGGAAGCACCGGGGAGCTGTTTTTT

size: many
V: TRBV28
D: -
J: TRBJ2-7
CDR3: CASSLGQWGYEQYF
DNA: TGTGCCAGCAGTTTAGGTCAATGGGGTTACGAGCAGTACTTC

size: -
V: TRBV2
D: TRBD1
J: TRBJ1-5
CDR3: CASMRQGVNQPQHF
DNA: TGTGCCAGCATGAGACAGGGGGTCAATCAGCCCCAGCATTTT

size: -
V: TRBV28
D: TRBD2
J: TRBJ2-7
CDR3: CASSLRGLVNGEQYF
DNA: TGTGCCAGCAGTTTGCGGGGACTAGTTAACGGTGAGCAGTACTTC

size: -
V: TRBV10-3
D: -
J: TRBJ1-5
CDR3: CAISESLGYSNQPQHF
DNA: TGTGCCATCAGTGAGTCCTTGGGATACAGCAATCAGCCCCAGCATTTT

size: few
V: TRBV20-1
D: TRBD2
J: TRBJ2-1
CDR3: CSAREGSGGTAGEQFF
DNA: TGCAGTGCTAGAGAAGGTAGCGGGGGAACTGCGGGTGAGCAGTTCTTC

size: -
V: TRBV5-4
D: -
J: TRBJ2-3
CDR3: CASSLVGGMDTQYF
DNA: TGTGCCAGCAGCTTGGTAGGGGGAATGGATACGCAGTATTTT

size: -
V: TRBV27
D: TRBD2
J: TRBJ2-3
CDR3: CASSSPGLAGVGTQYF
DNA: TGTGCCAGCAGTTCCCCTGGACTAGCGGGAGTGGGTACGCAGTATTTT

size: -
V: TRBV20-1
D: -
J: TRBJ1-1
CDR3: CSASRGPDSFMNTEAFF
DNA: TGCAGTGCTAGCCGAGGGCCCGACAGTTTCATGAACACTGAAGCTTTCTTT

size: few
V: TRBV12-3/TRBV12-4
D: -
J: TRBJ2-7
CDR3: CASMSGGFYEQYF
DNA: TGTGCCAGCATGTCTGGCGGGTTCTACGAGCAGTACTTC

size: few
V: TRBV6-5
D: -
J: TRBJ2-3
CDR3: CTSSYGRTGTQYF
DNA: TGTACCAGCAGTTACGGCCGGACCGGGACGCAGTATTTT

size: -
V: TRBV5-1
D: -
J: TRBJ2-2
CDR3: CASSLEVGVNTGELFF
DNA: TGCGCCAGCAGCTTGGAGGTGGGCGTGAACACCGGGGAGCTGTTTTTT

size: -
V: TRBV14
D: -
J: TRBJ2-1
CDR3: CASSAGTRRYNEQFF
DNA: TGTGCCAGCAGCGCGGGGACCCGACGTTACAATGAGCAGTTCTTC

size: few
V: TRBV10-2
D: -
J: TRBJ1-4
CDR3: CATTYSLNEKLFF
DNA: TGCGCCACCACCTACAGCCTAAATGAAAAACTGTTTTTT